The present entry profiles one T cell receptor (beta chain) with its context. Its antigen is still unknown. This CDR3 spans 13 amino acids. Germline-derived CDR1 and CDR2 are WNHNN and SYGVQD (reference sequence). With 8 bases removed from V and 4 bases from J, the gap between germline ends came to 12 bases. Noted time point: newly diagnosed GD, antithyroid drugs for less than 3 months. The TCR library used RNA extracted from PBMCs. Patients hailed from an endocrinology department in Xi'an, China. This sample stems from a study of regulatory T cells in long-lasting Graves disease. The overall study: The antithyroid drugs taken by newly diagnosed Graves' patients had been used for under 3 months.

The study's findings and limits: Samples came from peripheral blood alone, without thyroid tissue.

Construction of TCR beta libraries relied on iRepertoire HTBI primers and on Arm-PCR targeting CDR3 regions. TCRdb used MiXCR to reprocess the multiplex PCR reads, holding one entry per CDR3 protein. The data hold 520,000 or so distinct CDR3 sequences, with 12% observed a single time. This sample also appeared in a second study, on T cells in Graves' hyperthyroidism and ophthalmopathy. As that study records: Using the HTBI primer set, a first-round RT-PCR was run on the TCR CDR3.

The chain recombines TRBV10-1 with TRBJ2-1; perhaps D is TRBD1 or TRBD2 (5 bases each). The clonotype was recovered from a woman in her 30s with Graves disease. This specimen was peripheral blood mononuclear cells (PBMCs), taken at new diagnosis, from a patient treated with antithyroid drugs. CDR3 nucleotides: TGCGCCAGCTCGACGGGACGTTACAATGAGCAGTTCTTC. Residues: CASSTGRYNEQFF.